This T cell receptor (beta chain) was sequenced during a study of molecular identifiers for immune sequencing clone quantification. Study overall: The replicates split RNA from about 20,000 or 100,000 naive CD8 cells five ways and sequenced four.

Germline V gene data show CDR1 as SQVTM and CDR2 as ANQGSEA. The CDR3 contains 14 residues. TCRdb ran MiXCR on the PCR reads and lists one entry per CDR3 protein. Here the sample spans some 650,000 distinct CDR3 sequences, 15% to 20% being singletons. This clonotype was seen repeatedly, ten times or more. One junction end disagrees with the germline gene, perhaps due to a read error. Material: naive CD8+ T cells from blood, with Jurkat cell RNA spiked in. Documented subset: FACS-sorted CD8+CD4-CCR7+CD45RA+ naive T cells. The chain recombines TRBV29-1 with TRBJ2-7; 10 bases map to TRBD1. The clonotype comes from a human donor in good health. Some libraries in this study had Jurkat cell RNA spiked in. CDR3 residues: CSVEGTGETYEQYF. CDR3 in DNA: TGCAGCGTGGAAGGGACAGGGGAAACCTACGAGCAGTACTTC.